This TCR delta chain was captured in a study of γδ T cells in repeated Plasmodium falciparum infection. Regarding the study as a whole: The Malian cohort came from a small rural village of predominantly one ethnic group.

TRG and TRD sequences were obtained from every sorted gammadelta sample. TCRdb reanalysed the multiplex PCR reads via CATT. The sample yields more than 70,000 delta-chain clones, 0.98% seen once. Vgamma9/Vdelta2+ and Vdelta2-negative gammadelta T cells were flow-sorted from PBMC for bulk sequencing. The CDR3 loop spans 19 amino acids. Germline values: CDR1 GEAIGNYY, CDR2 EKD. In its sample, this clone was seen many times. Its specificity is not known. This DNA's translation and the protein TCRdb lists, from a much larger clone, do not match at residue 17, likely due to a read error; the protein shown is translated from the DNA.

Sequencing was carried out using gamma-delta T cells from blood. This clonotype was obtained from a pool of human donors (malaria-infected and uninfected, not separated). No J gene was called, and the V gene is TRDV2; TRDD3 was called by the table and not checked on the DNA. CDR3 sequence: CACDTVLGDTRALTAQPFF. The CDR3 DNA sequence: TGTGCCTGTGACACCGTACTGGGGGATACGCGGGCTTTGACAGCACAACCCTTCTTT.